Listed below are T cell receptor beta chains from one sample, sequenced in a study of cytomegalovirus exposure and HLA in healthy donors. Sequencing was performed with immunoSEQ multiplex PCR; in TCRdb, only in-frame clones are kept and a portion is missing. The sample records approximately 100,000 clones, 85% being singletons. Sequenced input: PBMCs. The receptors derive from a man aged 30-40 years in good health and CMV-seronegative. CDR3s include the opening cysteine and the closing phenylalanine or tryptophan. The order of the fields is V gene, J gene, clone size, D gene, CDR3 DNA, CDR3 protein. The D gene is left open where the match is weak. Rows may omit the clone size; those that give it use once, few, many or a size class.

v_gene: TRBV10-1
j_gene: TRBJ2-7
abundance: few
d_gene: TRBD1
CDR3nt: TGCGCCAGCAGTGAGACGGTAAATCGGGGACAGGGTTTAACCTACGAGCAGTACTTC
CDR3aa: CASSETVNRGQGLTYEQYF

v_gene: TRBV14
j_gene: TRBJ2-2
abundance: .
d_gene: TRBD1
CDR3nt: TGTGCCAGCAGCCGGATGACAGGGGTCGGGGAGCTGTTTTTT
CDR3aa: CASSRMTGVGELFF

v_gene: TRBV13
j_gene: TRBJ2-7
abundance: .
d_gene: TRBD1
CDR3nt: TGTGCCAGCAGCTTAGAGGGCAGGGGGTACGAGCAGTACTTC
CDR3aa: CASSLEGRGYEQYF

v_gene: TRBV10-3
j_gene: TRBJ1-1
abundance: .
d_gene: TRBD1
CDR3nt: TGTGCCATCAGTGAAAGACAGGGTTCTGGCACTGAAGCTTTCTTT
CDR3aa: CAISERQGSGTEAFF

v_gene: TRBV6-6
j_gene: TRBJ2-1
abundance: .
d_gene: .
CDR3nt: TGTGCCAGCAAGGCTAGTCTCACGAATGAGCAGTTCTTC
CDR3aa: CASKASLTNEQFF

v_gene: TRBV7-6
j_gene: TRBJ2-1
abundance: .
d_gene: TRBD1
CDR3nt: TGTGCCAGCAGCTTAGGGACAGGGGGCCTCAATGAGCAGTTCTTC
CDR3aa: CASSLGTGGLNEQFF

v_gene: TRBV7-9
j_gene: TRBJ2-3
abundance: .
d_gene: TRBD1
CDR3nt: TGTGCCAGCAGCTTTACAGGGGTGATGGATACGCAGTATTTT
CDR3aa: CASSFTGVMDTQYF

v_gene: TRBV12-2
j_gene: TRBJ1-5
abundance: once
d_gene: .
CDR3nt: TGTGCAAGTCGCTTAGCGGGGGGACAGGGGGGTTCTAGCAATCAGCCCCAGCATTTT
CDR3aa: CASRLAGGQGGSSNQPQHF

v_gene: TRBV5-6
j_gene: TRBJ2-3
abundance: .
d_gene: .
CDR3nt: TGTGCCAGCAGACAACCAGGGGGCACAGATACGCAGTATTTT
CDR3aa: CASRQPGGTDTQYF

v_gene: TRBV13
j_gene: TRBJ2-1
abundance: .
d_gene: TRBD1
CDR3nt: TGTGCCAGCAGCTTAAGAATGGGGACAGGACAACGCAATGAGCAGTTCTTC
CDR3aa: CASSLRMGTGQRNEQFF

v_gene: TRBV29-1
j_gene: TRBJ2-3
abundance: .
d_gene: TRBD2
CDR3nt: TGCAGCGTGGAGCGGGAAGGGGCAGATACGCAGTATTTT
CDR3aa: CSVEREGADTQYF

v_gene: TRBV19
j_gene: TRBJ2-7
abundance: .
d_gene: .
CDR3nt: TGTGCCAGTAGTATTGGGACTCGAGATTTGTACTTC
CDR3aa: CASSIGTRDLYF

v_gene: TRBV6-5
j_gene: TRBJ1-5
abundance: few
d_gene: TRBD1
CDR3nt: TGTGCCAGCTCCATGGGACAGGAAAATCAGCCCCAGCATTTT
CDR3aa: CASSMGQENQPQHF

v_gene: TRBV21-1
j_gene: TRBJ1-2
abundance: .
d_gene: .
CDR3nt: TGTGCCAGCAGCAAACCGACAGGGTCTCATGGATGGATCTATGGCTACACCTTC
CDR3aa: CASSKPTGSHGWIYGYTF

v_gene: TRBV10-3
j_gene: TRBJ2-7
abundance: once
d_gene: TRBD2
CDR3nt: TGTGCCATCAGTGAGTCAACTAGCGGTAGATACGAGCAGTACTTC
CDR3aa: CAISESTSGRYEQYF

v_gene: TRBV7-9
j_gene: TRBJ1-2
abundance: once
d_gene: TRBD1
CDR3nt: TGTGCCAGTTATAACGCAGGGGGAGATGGCTACACCTTC
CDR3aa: CASYNAGGDGYTF

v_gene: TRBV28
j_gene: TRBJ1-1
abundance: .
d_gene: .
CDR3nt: TGTGCCAGCAGTTGGTATAGGTTGGGGGGGCGCAGATCGGTACTTGATGAAGCTTTCTTT
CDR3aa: CASSWYRLGGRRSVLDEAFF

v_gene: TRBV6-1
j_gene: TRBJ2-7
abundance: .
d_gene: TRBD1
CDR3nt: TGTGCCAGCAGTGAATTGGGACAGGGGAACGAGCAGTACTTC
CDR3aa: CASSELGQGNEQYF

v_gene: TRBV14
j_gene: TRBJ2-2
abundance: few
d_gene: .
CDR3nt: TGTGCCAGCAGCCAAGGAGGAGTGGCCGGGGAGCTGTTTTTT
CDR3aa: CASSQGGVAGELFF

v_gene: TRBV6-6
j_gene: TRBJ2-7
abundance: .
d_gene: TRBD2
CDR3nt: TGTGCCAGCAGTGGTAGCGGGGGGGCATACGAGCAGTACTTC
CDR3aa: CASSGSGGAYEQYF

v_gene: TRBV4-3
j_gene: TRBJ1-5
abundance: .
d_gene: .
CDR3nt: TGCGCCAGCAGCCAAGATCCCGGGATTTTGCAGCCCCAGCATTTT
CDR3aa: CASSQDPGILQPQHF

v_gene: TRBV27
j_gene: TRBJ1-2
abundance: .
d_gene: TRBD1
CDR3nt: TGTGCCAGCAGTACACGGACAGGGTCCTATGGCTACACCTTC
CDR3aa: CASSTRTGSYGYTF

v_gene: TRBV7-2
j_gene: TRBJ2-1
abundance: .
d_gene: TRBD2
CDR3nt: TGTGCCAGCAGCTTATGGAACAGCGGGACTATCGAGCAGTTCTTC
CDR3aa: CASSLWNSGTIEQFF

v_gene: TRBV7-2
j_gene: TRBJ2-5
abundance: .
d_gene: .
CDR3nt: TGTGCCAGCAAGCTACGGGATGGCGGGGAGACCCAGTACTTC
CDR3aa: CASKLRDGGETQYF

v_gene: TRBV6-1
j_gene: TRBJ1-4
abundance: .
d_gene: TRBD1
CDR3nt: TGTGCCAGCAGTGAAGAAGGGGGCGCAACTAATGAAAAACTGTTTTTT
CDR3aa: CASSEEGGATNEKLFF

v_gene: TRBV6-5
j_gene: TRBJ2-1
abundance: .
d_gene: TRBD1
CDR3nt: TGTGCCAGCACCAACACAGGGGACCTCTACAATGAGCAGTTCTTC
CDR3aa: CASTNTGDLYNEQFF

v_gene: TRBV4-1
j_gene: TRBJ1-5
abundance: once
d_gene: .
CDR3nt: TGCGCCAGCAGGCAAGGAATCCTTTCGAAAGAGGTGGATCAGCCCCAGCATTTT
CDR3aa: CASRQGILSKEVDQPQHF

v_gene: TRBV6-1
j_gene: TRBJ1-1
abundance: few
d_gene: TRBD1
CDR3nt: TGTGCCAGCAGTTTTGACAGGGCGGGTACTGAAGCTTTCTTT
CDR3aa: CASSFDRAGTEAFF

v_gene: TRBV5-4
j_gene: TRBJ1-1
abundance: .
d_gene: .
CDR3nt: TGTGCCAGCAGCCCCAGGAGGGACACTGAAGCTTTCTTT
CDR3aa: CASSPRRDTEAFF

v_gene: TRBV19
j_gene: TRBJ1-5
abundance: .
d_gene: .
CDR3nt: TGTGCCAGTAGGAGAGGGTACAGGGCACGGGGCAATCAGCCCCAGCATTTT
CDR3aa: CASRRGYRARGNQPQHF

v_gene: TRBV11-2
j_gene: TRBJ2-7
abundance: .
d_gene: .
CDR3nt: TGTGCCAGCAGCCCATCCTACGAGCAGTACTTC
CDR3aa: CASSPSYEQYF

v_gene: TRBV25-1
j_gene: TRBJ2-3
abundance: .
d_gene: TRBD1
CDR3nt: TGTGCCAGCACGACCCGGGGACAGAAAAGCTTGGATACGCAGTATTTT
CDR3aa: CASTTRGQKSLDTQYF

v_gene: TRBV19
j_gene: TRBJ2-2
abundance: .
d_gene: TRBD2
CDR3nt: TGTGCCAGTAGCAGGCTTCGGCGGGAGGGAGAAACCGGGGAGCTGTTTTTT
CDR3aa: CASSRLRREGETGELFF